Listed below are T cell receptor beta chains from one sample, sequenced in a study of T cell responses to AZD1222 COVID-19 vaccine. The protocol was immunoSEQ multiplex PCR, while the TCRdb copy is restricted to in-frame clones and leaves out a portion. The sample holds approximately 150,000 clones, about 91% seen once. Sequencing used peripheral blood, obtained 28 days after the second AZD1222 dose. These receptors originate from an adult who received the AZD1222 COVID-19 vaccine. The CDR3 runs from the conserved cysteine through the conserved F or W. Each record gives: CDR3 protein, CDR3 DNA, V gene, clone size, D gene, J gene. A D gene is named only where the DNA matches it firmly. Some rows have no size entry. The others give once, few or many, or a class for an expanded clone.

CASSWDSSYNEQFF | TGCGCCAGCAGCTGGGACTCCTCCTACAATGAGCAGTTCTTC | TRBV5-1 | - | - | TRBJ2-1
CASSLQGNDSPLHF | TGCGCCAGCAGCTTACAGGGGAATGATTCACCCCTCCACTTT | TRBV5-1 | few | TRBD1 | TRBJ1-6
CASSPTQASGQYSF | TGCGCCAGCAGCCCCACCCAGGCATCGGGACAGTACTCTTTC | TRBV5-1 | - | TRBD1 | TRBJ2-7
CASRIRGLSNQPQHF | TGTGCCAGCAGAATCAGGGGGCTTAGCAATCAGCCCCAGCATTTT | TRBV27 | - | TRBD1 | TRBJ1-5
CASSESSGVEHNEQFF | TGCGCCAGCAGTGAGTCTAGCGGGGTGGAGCACAATGAGCAGTTCTTC | TRBV10-1 | - | TRBD2 | TRBJ2-1
CASRWSGGNTIYF | TGTGCCAGCAGATGGTCGGGTGGAAACACCATATATTTT | TRBV12-3/TRBV12-4 | - | - | TRBJ1-3
CASSSRKESTGELFF | TGTGCCAGCAGCTCTCGTAAGGAGAGCACCGGGGAGCTGTTTTTT | TRBV7-2 | - | - | TRBJ2-2
CAWSVEGPYEQYF | TGTGCCTGGAGTGTAGAGGGTCCCTACGAGCAGTACTTC | TRBV30 | - | - | TRBJ2-7
CASSPGGQGGNYGYTF | TGTGCCAGCAGCCCCGGGGGCCAGGGGGGCAACTATGGCTACACCTTC | TRBV11-2 | once | TRBD1 | TRBJ1-2
CASSVDSTNSYNEQFF | TGTGCCAGCAGCGTAGATTCCACGAACTCCTACAATGAGCAGTTCTTC | TRBV9 | - | - | TRBJ2-1
CASSPDIQGHYGYTF | TGTGCCAGCAGCCCAGACATACAGGGGCACTATGGCTACACCTTC | TRBV3-1/TRBV3-2 | - | TRBD1 | TRBJ1-2
CASSPPTGNQPQHF | TGTGCCAGCTCACCACCGACAGGGAATCAGCCCCAGCATTTT | TRBV18 | - | TRBD1 | TRBJ1-5
CASSLGQGLDTQYF | TGTGCCAGCAGCTTGGGACAGGGGCTCGATACGCAGTATTTT | TRBV5-4 | - | TRBD1 | TRBJ2-3
CAWRIIGEGSTEAFF | TGTGCCTGGAGGATCATCGGCGAGGGGTCAACTGAAGCTTTCTTT | TRBV30 | - | - | TRBJ1-1
CASSRGRVETQYF | TGTGCCAGCAGTAGGGGAAGAGTGGAGACCCAGTACTTC | TRBV11-1 | - | - | TRBJ2-5
CASLKGNTEAFF | TGTGCCAGCCTCAAGGGGAACACTGAAGCTTTCTTT | TRBV25-1 | - | - | TRBJ1-1
CASGLRSSGTEAFF | TGTGCTAGTGGTTTAAGGTCTTCCGGCACTGAAGCTTTCTTT | TRBV12-5 | - | - | TRBJ1-1
CIASGTNSYNEQFF | TGCATCGCTTCTGGGACCAACTCCTACAATGAGCAGTTCTTC | TRBV29-1 | - | - | TRBJ2-1
CASSEVPGSGNTIYF | TGTGCCAGCAGTGAAGTTCCAGGCTCTGGAAACACCATATATTTT | TRBV6-1 | - | - | TRBJ1-3
CSVEASQGATQETQYF | TGCAGCGTTGAGGCTTCACAGGGGGCAACCCAAGAGACCCAGTACTTC | TRBV29-1 | - | TRBD1 | TRBJ2-5
CAISARESSYNEQFF | TGTGCCATCAGTGCCAGAGAAAGCTCCTACAATGAGCAGTTCTTC | TRBV10-3 | - | - | TRBJ2-1
CSVEVTSGGPRTDTQYF | TGCAGCGTTGAAGTAACTAGCGGGGGTCCCCGCACAGATACGCAGTATTTT | TRBV29-1 | once | TRBD2 | TRBJ2-3
CASRDSSKGTEAFF | TGTGCCAGTAGGGACAGTAGTAAGGGCACTGAAGCTTTCTTT | TRBV19 | - | - | TRBJ1-1
CASRGQGNQPQHF | TGTGCCAGTCGGGGACAGGGCAATCAGCCCCAGCATTTT | TRBV19 | - | TRBD1 | TRBJ1-5
CASSLRTKQYF | TGTGCCAGCAGTTTGAGGACGAAGCAGTATTTT | TRBV12-3/TRBV12-4 | - | - | TRBJ2-3
CASSTQVSEQYF | TGTGCCAGTAGTACTCAAGTTTCCGAGCAGTACTTC | TRBV19 | - | - | TRBJ2-7
CASSPYGRENTEAFF | TGTGCCAGCAGCCCATACGGGAGAGAGAACACTGAAGCTTTCTTT | TRBV6-5 | - | - | TRBJ1-1
CASSLRTGDTEAFF | TGTGCCAGCAGTTTAAGGACAGGGGACACTGAAGCTTTCTTT | TRBV27 | - | TRBD1 | TRBJ1-1
CASSERGAGPTSEQYF | TGTGCCAGCAGTGAGAGGGGAGCGGGGCCCACTTCCGAGCAGTACTTC | TRBV6-1 | - | TRBD2 | TRBJ2-7